Reported below is one T cell receptor beta chain. This specimen comes from a study of cytomegalovirus exposure and HLA in healthy donors. This PCR relied on a set of 60 Vbeta primers and 13 Jbeta primers. The data were produced by immunoSEQ multiplex PCR, yet TCRdb's version contains in-frame clones alone and is incomplete. Here the sample spans 150,000 to 200,000 clones, roughly 79% being singletons. The CDR3 has 16 amino acids. Germline loops: CDR1 SEHNR, CDR2 FQNEAQ (reference sequence). J lost 1 base, V lost 8 bases, and 11 bases had no gene match. This TCR was recovered from a woman in her twenties or thirties in good health and CMV-seropositive. The sample comprised PBMCs. This chain uses TRBV7-9 with TRBJ1-1; 9 nucleotides agree with TRBD1. The CDR3 DNA reads TGTGCCAGCGAAAAACCGGGACAGGGATCGAACACTGAAGCTTTCTTT. It codes for CASEKPGQGSNTEAFF.